The 18 T cell receptor beta chains reported below all come from one sample, sequenced in a study of blood T cells in healthy people across ages (dated by TCRdb to between 2014 and 2016). To prepare the library, 5' RACE was applied. A second PCR of about 6 to 11 cycles was performed with a sample-barcoded 5' primer and a J-beta primer mix. TCRdb ran its own pipeline on the public reads, namely fastp trimming at Q25 and MiXCR clone calling, and kept in-frame beta chains. CDR3 protein sequences are deduplicated, and each keeps its most common genes and DNA. This sample has fewer than 2 million distinct CDR3 sequences in its table, and about two fifths of those were observed once. The leading ten clones occupy about 21% of the sample. The sample taken for sequencing was blood. The receptor set was obtained from a human donor in good health.

This rearrangement joins TRBV6-2 or TRBV6-3 to TRBJ2-1; tentative D call: TRBD2 (5 bases). Germline lookup yields CDR1 MNHEY and CDR2 SVGEGT. CDR3 length: 13 residues. Between the trimmed V and J ends, which lost 7 bases and 7 bases, there was a span of 14 bases. CDR3 nucleotide sequence: TGTGCCAGCACTAAGATCGAGCGGAATGAGCAGTTCTTC. Translated: CASTKIERNEQFF.

V is TRBV20-1 and J is TRBJ2-1; 7 bases are shared with TRBD2. V lost 6 bases and J lost 5; bases outside the gene matches: 7. Looked up from germline, CDR1 is DFQATT and CDR2 is SNEGSKA (reference sequence). The CDR3 is 13 residues long. CDR3 protein: CSALGLEDNEQFF. The DNA for the CDR3 is TGCAGTGCCCTCGGACTAGAGGACAATGAGCAGTTCTTC.

This clonotype was observed many times. The CDR3 bases are TGTGCCAGCAGCGCTCACTACGAGCAGTACTTC. Translation: CASSAHYEQYF. This chain links TRBV2 with TRBJ2-7; D call uncertain. The CDR3 spans 11 residues. The ends were cut back, 6 bases at V and 3 bases at J, with 6 bases in the middle. Germline V lookup: CDR1 SNHLY, CDR2 FYNNEI.

This clonotype was seen at least ten times. The chain recombines TRBV20-1 with TRBJ1-1, with D unresolved. CDR3 length: 13 residues. The V end lost 1 base, the J end lost 3 bases, and 9 bases lay between the germline ends. Germline V CDR1 and CDR2: DFQATT, SNEGSKA (reference sequence). The CDR3, as DNA: TGCAGTGCTAGAGGTGGATTGGACACTGAAGCTTTCTTT. Translation gives CSARGGLDTEAFF.

In this sample, this clonotype turned up a few times. V usage is TRBV7-9 and J usage is TRBJ2-7; the D is unclear. The CDR3 length is 15 residues. Germline CDR1 is SEHNR and CDR2 is FQNEAQ (reference sequence). The V and J ends lost 3 bases and 0 bases respectively, with 12 bases between them. The CDR3 nucleotides are TGTGCCAGCAGCTTTGGAGTTCTCGGCTCCTACGAGCAGTACTTC. Residues: CASSFGVLGSYEQYF.

The table lists this clonotype with a few counts. This rearrangement joins TRBV5-1 to TRBJ1-2; perhaps TRBD1 as D (5 bases). The CDR3 sequence is 15 residues long. Germline values: CDR1 SGHRS, CDR2 YFSETQ. Trimming shortened V by 1 base and J by 6 bases, and 16 bases separated the two germline ends. CDR3 amino acids: CASSLMYVRGNGYTF. Written as DNA, the CDR3 is TGCGCCAGCAGCTTGATGTATGTTCGGGGGAATGGCTACACCTTC.

The V and J genes are TRBV5-5 and TRBJ1-6; D is perhaps TRBD1 (5 bases). The V gene lost 0 bases and the J gene lost 9 bases, with 7 bases spanning the gap. Germline CDR1 reads SGHKS; CDR2 reads YYEKEE (reference sequence). The CDR3 has 13 residues. CDR3 protein: CASSLDGGSPLHF. In DNA form, the CDR3 reads TGTGCCAGCAGCTTGGACGGGGGTTCACCCCTCCACTTT.

The J gene is TRBJ1-1, the V gene TRBV20-1; no firm D call. CDR3 length: 13 residues. Per germline, CDR1 DFQATT and CDR2 SNEGSKA (reference sequence). V lost 6 bases, J lost 3 bases, and 14 bases lay in between. Here the CDR3 DNA reads TGCAGTGCCCACCCCGACATAGACACTGAAGCTTTCTTT. This codes for CSAHPDIDTEAFF.

This clonotype occurred a few times. The V gene is TRBV20-1, the J gene TRBJ2-1, with 16 bases matching TRBD2. The CDR3 length is 16 residues. V was clipped by 5 bases and J by 3 bases; unmatched bases: 4. Germline V CDR1 and CDR2: DFQATT, SNEGSKA (reference sequence). CDR3 sequence: CSALGLAGGYYNEQFF. Written as DNA, the CDR3 is TGCAGTGCTTTGGGACTAGCGGGGGGGTACTACAATGAGCAGTTCTTC.

The gene calls are TRBV11-2 and TRBJ2-4; D is unclear. Judging by the DNA end, TRBJ2-7 fits better; the J call may be wrong. This CDR3 is built from 13 residues. Germline V lookup: CDR1 SGHAT, CDR2 FQNNGV. CDR3 amino acids: CASSLPGSCEQYF. DNA for the CDR3: TGTGCCAGCAGCTTGCCCGGTAGCTGCGAGCAGTACTTC.

About this clonotype itself: At one boundary the junction diverges from the germline segment, which might be a read error. The chain carries TRBV5-1 and TRBJ1-1; no firm D call. The CDR3 totals 13 residues. CDR1 SGHRS and CDR2 YFSETQ come from the germline V gene. This CDR3 is CAGSLKENTEAFF. The CDR3 DNA is TGCGCCGGCAGCTTAAAGGAGAACACTGAAGCTTTCTTT.

The chain couples TRBV2 to TRBJ1-1, with D maybe TRBD1 (5 bases). Trimming stripped 7 bases from V and 3 bases from J, with 15 bases between. Germline assignment: CDR1 SNHLY and CDR2 FYNNEI. This CDR3 is 14 amino acids long. The DNA of the CDR3 is TGTGCCAGCAATAAGGACGGGACGTACACTGAAGCTTTCTTT. Its protein is CASNKDGTYTEAFF. The whole variable domain, remainder taken from reference TRBV2 and TRBJ1-1, is EPEVTQTPSHQVTQMGQEVILRCVPISNHLYFYWYRQILGQKVEFLVSFYNNEISEKSEIFDDQFSVERPDGSNFTLKIRSTKLEDSAMYFCASNKDGTYTEAFFGQGTRLTVV.

The rearrangement joins TRBV19 to TRBJ1-1, with unresolved D. Germline V gene sequence: CDR1 LNHDA, CDR2 SQIVND (reference sequence). V lost 1 base and J lost 4, with 10 bases in between. This CDR3 comprises 14 residues. The CDR3 DNA follows: TGTGCCAGTAGTATAGGTGGCTGGGGCACTGAAGCTTTCTTT. Its protein product is CASSIGGWGTEAFF.

The chain carries TRBV11-2 and TRBJ2-1, with 7 positions matching TRBD1. Germline trimming cut 7 bases from V and 4 bases from J; bases unmatched to any gene: 13. Per germline, CDR1 SGHAT and CDR2 FQNNGV. The length of the CDR3 is 16 residues. The chain's CDR3 is CASKKRGQSVYNEQFF. The CDR3 DNA is TGTGCCAGCAAAAAAAGGGGGCAATCCGTATACAATGAGCAGTTCTTC.

The rearrangement joins TRBV4-2 to TRBJ1-1; D ambiguous. This CDR3 is built from 15 residues. Trimming pared 0 bases from V and 0 bases from J, leaving 8 bases between. CDR1 LGHNA and CDR2 YNFKEQ come from the germline V gene. The CDR3 coding sequence is TGTGCCAGCAGCCAAGACACGTTCATGAACACTGAAGCTTTCTTT. As protein: CASSQDTFMNTEAFF.

The chain has TRBV4-2 and TRBJ1-1; 10 bases map to TRBD1. CDR3 length: 16 residues. CDR1 and CDR2 from the germline V gene are LGHNA and YNFKEQ. V shed 3 bases and J 5 bases; nucleotides not matched to a gene: 9. This chain's CDR3 is CASSQTRQGAMTEAFF. The CDR3 DNA follows: TGTGCCAGCAGCCAGACGCGACAGGGGGCGATGACTGAAGCTTTCTTT.

The gene calls are TRBV11-2 and TRBJ1-1; TRBD1 matches at 8 bases. The germline CDR1 and CDR2 sequences are SGHAT and FQNNGV. V lost 5 bases and J lost 10; bases outside the gene matches: 3. The CDR3 contains 11 residues. The CDR3 sequence: CASSETGVAFF. The DNA of the CDR3 is TGTGCCAGCAGCGAGACAGGGGTAGCTTTCTTT.

This clonotype came up a few times. This chain connects TRBV7-8 to TRBJ1-1, with no clear D. Germline V gene data show CDR1 as SGHVS and CDR2 as FQNEAQ. V was trimmed by 1 base and J by 7 bases, leaving 13 bases between them. CDR3 length: 14 residues. The CDR3 region is CASSLDRGYLEAFF. CDR3 DNA: TGTGCCAGCAGCTTAGATAGAGGGTACCTTGAAGCTTTCTTT.